This T cell receptor beta chain was recorded in a study of beta chain features in type 1 diabetes. What was sequenced were expressed TCRB transcripts, since all of the isolated RNA had been reverse transcribed. Some clones are missing from TCRdb's copy, which holds only in-frame ones; the method was immunoSEQ multiplex PCR. The sample has 620,000 or so clones, around 16% seen once; the top ten hold around 0.095%. Study-wide findings and caveats: Cells carrying high TCR expression could end up over-represented when cDNA is sequenced.

V dropped 5 bases and J dropped 4 bases, with 12 bases sitting between them. Germline CDR1 SGDLS, CDR2 YYNGEE. This CDR3 has 13 residues. Central memory, naive, regulatory and stem cell-like memory CD4+ cells were sorted by CD45RO/CCR7/CD25/CD127/CD95/CD27. This clone has a handful of counts. Its specificity is not known. The V call is TRBV9, the J call TRBJ1-1; D may be TRBD1 (6 bases). The sample was naive CD4+ T cells from blood. The TCR comes from a man between 18 and 35 years old in good health. The CDR3 DNA is TGTGCCAGCAGAAACAGGGAATCCACTGAAGCTTTCTTT. It yields the protein CASRNRESTEAFF.